This T cell receptor beta chain originates from a study of shared clonotypes between healthy human individuals. In the naive CD8 group, cells lacked CD45RO and were positively selected for CCR7, so terminally differentiated effector memory CD45RA+ cells were left out. Assay runs were performed at deep level. In the sorted-subset replicate PCRs, approximately 200 ng DNA, 25,000 to 30,000 T cell genomes, was used. Measured with immunoSEQ multiplex PCR; TCRdb has only the in-frame clones, and not every one. The repertoire holds roughly 550,000 clones, with less than 97% as singletons. The CDR3 has 14 amino acids. The V end was cut by 5 bases, the J end by 2 bases, with 9 bases between. Germline V CDR1 and CDR2: SEHNR, FQNEAQ (reference sequence).

This receptor was taken from a woman aged 30 to 39 in good health. Specimen: naive CD8+ T cells sorted from blood. The rearrangement uses TRBV7-9 and TRBJ2-2; no clear D. The CDR3 nucleotides read TGTGCCAGCAGCCTATCCGAAAACACCGGGGAGCTGTTTTTT. Its protein product is CASSLSENTGELFF.